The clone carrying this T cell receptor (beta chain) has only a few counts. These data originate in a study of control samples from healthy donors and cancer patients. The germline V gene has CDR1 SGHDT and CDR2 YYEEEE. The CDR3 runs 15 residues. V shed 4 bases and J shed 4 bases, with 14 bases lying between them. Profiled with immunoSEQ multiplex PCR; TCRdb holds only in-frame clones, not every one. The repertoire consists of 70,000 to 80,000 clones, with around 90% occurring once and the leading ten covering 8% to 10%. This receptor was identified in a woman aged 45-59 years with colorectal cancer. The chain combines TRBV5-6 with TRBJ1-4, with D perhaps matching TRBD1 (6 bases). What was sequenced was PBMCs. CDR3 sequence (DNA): TGTGCCAGCAGCCGGGACATTCTTGGTAATGAAAAACTGTTTTTT. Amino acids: CASSRDILGNEKLFF.